This TCR beta chain was captured in a study of blood T cell repertoires in COVID-19. Across the study: Sites in the United States, Italy and Spain provided acute and convalescent COVID-19 samples. T cells, B-cell-depleted T cells, or PBMCs supplied cDNA or gDNA.

Trimming left V 6 bases short and J 3 bases short, with 15 bases between. Germline CDR1 and CDR2: LNHDA and SQIVND (reference sequence). The CDR3 spans 15 residues. Under the authors' procedure: Amplified reference gene primers provided the basis for estimating nucleated cell counts. Produced via immunoSEQ multiplex PCR; TCRdb's table is partial and in-frame only. D and trimming were read from the DNA, whereas the V and J calls and clone size are those reported in that table. The repertoire has approximately 110,000 clones, around 84% of them found once; the top ten carry less than 9.5%. The specimen was peripheral blood. The sequence was obtained from a woman between 35 and 50 years old with acute or convalescent COVID-19. This chain uses TRBV19 with TRBJ1-5, with D maybe TRBD1 (6 bases). CDR3 sequence: CASSAGGGHNQPQHF. DNA of the CDR3: TGTGCCAGTAGCGCCGGGGGGGGCCACAATCAGCCCCAGCATTTT.